In its sample, the clone carrying this T cell receptor beta chain was seen many times. The sample is drawn from a study of blood T cells in healthy people across ages. A second PCR, run for about 6 to 12 cycles, used a sample-barcoded 5' primer plus a J-beta primer mix. One entry per CDR3 protein, called by TCRdb with MiXCR from the 5' RACE reads. The data show some 930,000 distinct CDR3 sequences, 25% to 30% seen once. The CDR3 totals 15 residues. Trimming cost V 5 bases and J 5 bases, with 18 bases left between them. The same sample was also used in a study of T cells of mothers and their children. As reported in that work: Whether pairs are related or unrelated, thymic selection shapes their TCR recombination output in much the same way.

The genes are TRBV12-3 or TRBV12-4 and TRBJ2-5, with D unclear. This TCR was recovered from a woman aged 40 to 50 in good health. Sequences were obtained from blood. CDR3 region: CASSVGGSRVETQYF. The CDR3 DNA is TGTGCCAGCAGTGTTGGTGGGTCTCGGGTGGAGACCCAGTACTTC.